These 5 T cell receptor beta chains were sequenced from one sample in a study of blood T cell repertoires in COVID-19 (dated by TCRdb to the early 2020s). The method was the immunoSEQ multiplex PCR assay. Sourced from immuneACCESS, this table was stored by TCRdb with only in-frame sequences that have V and J called. A share of the clones is absent; for the studies checked, an unresolved V gene accounts for under half, and the remainder has no known explanation. The sample table records 240,000 or so clones; around 88% of these occur just once. Of the sample, approximately 9% falls within the top ten clones. Material: PBMCs or T cells enriched from blood (not recorded which). Source of these receptors: a man between 40 and 49 years old who had recovered from COVID-19.

The J gene is TRBJ2-5, the V gene TRBV18; the match to TRBD2 covers 8 bases. The CDR3 spans 15 residues. The ends lost 1 base at V and 3 bases at J; junction bases unmatched: 4. Germline V CDR1 and CDR2: KGHSH, LQKENI. CDR3 sequence reads: CASSPQSGSKETQYF. CDR3 sequence (DNA): TGTGCCAGCTCACCACAGAGCGGGAGTAAAGAGACCCAGTACTTC.

This clone was seen many times. The V and J genes are TRBV29-1 and TRBJ2-3, with 13 nucleotides matching TRBD2. Trimming took 4 bases from V and 3 from J; bases not matched to a gene: 4. The CDR3 sequence is 15 residues long. Germline CDR1 is SQVTM and CDR2 is ANQGSEA. The chain's CDR3 is CSVGTSGSTTDTQYF. DNA for the CDR3: TGCAGCGTTGGGACTAGCGGGAGCACAACAGATACGCAGTATTTT.

The gene calls are TRBV2 and TRBJ2-5; 7 bases agree with TRBD1. The CDR3 spans 14 residues. V gave up 7 bases and J gave up 4 bases; unmatched junction bases: 9. Germline lookup yields CDR1 SNHLY and CDR2 FYNNEI. CDR3 nucleotides: TGTGCCAGCACGCGACAGGGTAATGGAGAGACCCAGTACTTC. This gives the protein CASTRQGNGETQYF. Full variable domain (outside the CDR3, taken from reference TRBV2 and TRBJ2-5): EPEVTQTPSHQVTQMGQEVILRCVPISNHLYFYWYRQILGQKVEFLVSFYNNEISEKSEIFDDQFSVERPDGSNFTLKIRSTKLEDSAMYFCASTRQGNGETQYFGPGTRLLVL.

The V call is TRBV6-1, the J call TRBJ1-1; 7 bases match TRBD1. Trimming at V came to 0 bases and at J to 3 bases, leaving 10 bases not matched to a gene. This CDR3 region has 17 residues. CDR1 is MNHNS and CDR2 is SASEGT in the germline V gene. Written as DNA, the CDR3 is TGTGCCAGCAGTGAAGCTTTTTACCGGGACAGAGACACTGAAGCTTTCTTT. Protein product: CASSEAFYRDRDTEAFF.

The chain uses TRBV28 and TRBJ1-4; TRBD1 might be the D (6 bases). Germline V gives CDR1 MDHEN, CDR2 SYDVKM. V gave up 6 bases and J gave up 8 bases, with 16 bases separating them. The CDR3 is made up of 14 amino acids. CDR3 residues: CASRPGGGGEKLFF. The CDR3, as DNA: TGTGCCAGCAGGCCGGGAGGGGGGGGAGAAAAACTGTTTTTT.